This T cell receptor beta chain comes out of a study of blood T cell repertoires in COVID-19. In the study's own analysis: Nucleated cell counts were estimated from reference gene primer amplification. TCRdb's copy holds only in-frame clones and misses some; the assay was immunoSEQ multiplex PCR. That table furnishes V, J and clone size, whereas the DNA furnished D and trimming. The sample holds roughly 500,000 clones, 89% seen once. The junction had 12 bases not matched to a gene; V was cut back by 0 bases and J by 10 bases. Germline CDR1 reads SGHRS; CDR2 reads YFSETQ. CDR3 length equals 16 residues.

The TCR comes from a man younger than 35 with COVID-19, enrolled during active disease. The V and J genes are TRBV5-1 and TRBJ2-3, with TRBD2 matching 9 bases. Sequencing was performed on peripheral blood. CDR3 sequence: CASSLAPSGESWAQYF. The CDR3 DNA follows: TGCGCCAGCAGCTTGGCCCCTAGCGGGGAGTCTTGGGCGCAGTATTTT. The full variable domain, in which reference TRBV5-1 and TRBJ2-3 provide the parts outside the CDR3, is KAGVTQTPRYLIKTRGQQVTLSCSPISGHRSVSWYQQTPGQGLQFLFEYFSETQRNKGNFPGRFSGRQFSNSRSEMNVSTLELGDSALYLCASSLAPSGESWAQYFGPGTRLTVL.